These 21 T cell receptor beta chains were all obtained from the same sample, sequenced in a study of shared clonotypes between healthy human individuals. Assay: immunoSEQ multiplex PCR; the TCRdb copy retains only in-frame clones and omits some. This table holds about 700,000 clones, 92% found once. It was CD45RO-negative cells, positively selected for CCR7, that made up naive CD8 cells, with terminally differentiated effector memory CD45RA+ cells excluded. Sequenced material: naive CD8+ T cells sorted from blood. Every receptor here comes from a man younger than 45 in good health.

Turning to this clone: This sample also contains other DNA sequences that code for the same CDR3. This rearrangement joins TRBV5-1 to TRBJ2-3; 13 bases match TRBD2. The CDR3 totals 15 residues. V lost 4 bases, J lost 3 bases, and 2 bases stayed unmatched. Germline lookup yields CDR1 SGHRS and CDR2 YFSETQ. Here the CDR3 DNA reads TGCGCCAGCAGCCCACTAGCGGGAGGGACAGATACGCAGTATTTT. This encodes CASSPLAGGTDTQYF.

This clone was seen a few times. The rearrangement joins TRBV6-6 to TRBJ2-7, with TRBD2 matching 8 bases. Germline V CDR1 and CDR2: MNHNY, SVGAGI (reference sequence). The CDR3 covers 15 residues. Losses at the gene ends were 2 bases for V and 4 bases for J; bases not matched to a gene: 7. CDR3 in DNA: TGTGCCAGCAGTTACCGAACTAGCGGCTCTTACGAGCAGTACTTC. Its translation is CASSYRTSGSYEQYF.

Written as DNA, the CDR3 is TGTGCCAGCAGCGTAGGGACGGGGACTAGCGGGAGTTATGAGCAGTTCTTC. It specifies CASSVGTGTSGSYEQFF. This rearrangement joins TRBV9 to TRBJ2-1, with 14 bases that match TRBD2. Germline trimming cut 0 bases from V and 8 bases from J; bases unmatched to any gene: 7. Germline V gene lookup returns CDR1 SGDLS and CDR2 YYNGEE. The CDR3 is 17 residues long.

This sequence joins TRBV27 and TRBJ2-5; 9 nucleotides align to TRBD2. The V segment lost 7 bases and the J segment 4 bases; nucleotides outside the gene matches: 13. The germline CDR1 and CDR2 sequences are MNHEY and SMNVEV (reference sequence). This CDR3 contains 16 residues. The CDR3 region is CASKDLRAGGRETQYF. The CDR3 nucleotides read TGTGCCAGCAAGGATCTCAGGGCGGGAGGGCGAGAGACCCAGTACTTC.

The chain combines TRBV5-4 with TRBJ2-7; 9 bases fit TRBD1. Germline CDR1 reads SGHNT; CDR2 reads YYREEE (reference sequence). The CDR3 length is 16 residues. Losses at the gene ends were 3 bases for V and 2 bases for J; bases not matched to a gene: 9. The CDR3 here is CASSSTDRGATYEQYF. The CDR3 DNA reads TGTGCCAGCAGCTCGACCGACAGGGGGGCTACCTACGAGCAGTACTTC.

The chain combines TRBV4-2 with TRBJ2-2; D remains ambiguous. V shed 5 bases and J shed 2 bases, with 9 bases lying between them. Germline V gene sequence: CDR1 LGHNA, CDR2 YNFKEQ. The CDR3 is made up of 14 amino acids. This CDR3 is CASSAPANTGELFF. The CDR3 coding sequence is TGTGCCAGCAGCGCTCCGGCCAACACCGGGGAGCTGTTTTTT.

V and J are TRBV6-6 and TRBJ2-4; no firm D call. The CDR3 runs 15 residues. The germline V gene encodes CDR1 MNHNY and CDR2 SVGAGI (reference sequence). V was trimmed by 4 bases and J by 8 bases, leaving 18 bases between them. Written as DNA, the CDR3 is TGTGCCAGCAGTTCCGTCGACCCGAAGACGGACATTCAGTACTTC. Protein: CASSSVDPKTDIQYF.

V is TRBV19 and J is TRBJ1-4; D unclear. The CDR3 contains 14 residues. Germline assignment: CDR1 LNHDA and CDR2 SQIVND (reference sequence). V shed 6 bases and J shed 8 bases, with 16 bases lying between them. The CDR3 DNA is TGTGCCAGTAGCTTGTTAGGGCGGGCCGAAAAACTGTTTTTT. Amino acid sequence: CASSLLGRAEKLFF.

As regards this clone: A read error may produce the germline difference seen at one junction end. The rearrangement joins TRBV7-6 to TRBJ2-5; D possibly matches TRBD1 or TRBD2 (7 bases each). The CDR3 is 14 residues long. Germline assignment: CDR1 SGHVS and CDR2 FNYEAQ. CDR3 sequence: CASSPGGDVENQYF. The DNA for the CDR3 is TGTGCCAGCAGCCCAGGGGGGGACGTTGAGAACCAGTACTTC.

The CDR3 spells CASSYLAGERVTGYTF. CDR3 in DNA: TGTGCCAGCAGTTACCTCGCCGGCGAGCGGGTTACGGGCTACACCTTC. This chain links TRBV6-5 with TRBJ1-2, with D hard to call. The V end was cut by 2 bases, the J end by 8 bases, with 21 bases between. Germline-derived CDR1 and CDR2 are MNHEY and SVGAGI. The CDR3 covers 16 residues.

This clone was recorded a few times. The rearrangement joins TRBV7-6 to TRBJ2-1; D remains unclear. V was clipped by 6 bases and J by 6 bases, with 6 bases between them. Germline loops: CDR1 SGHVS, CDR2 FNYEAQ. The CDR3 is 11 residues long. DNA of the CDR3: TGTGCCAGCAGTATCGCCAATGAGCAGTTCTTC. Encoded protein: CASSIANEQFF.

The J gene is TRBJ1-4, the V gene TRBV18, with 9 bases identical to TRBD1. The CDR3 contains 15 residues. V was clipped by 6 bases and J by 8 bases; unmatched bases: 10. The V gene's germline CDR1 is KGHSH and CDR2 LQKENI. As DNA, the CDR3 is TGTGCCAGCTCGCCGGGACAGGGCGTTCGGGAAAAACTGTTTTTT. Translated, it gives CASSPGQGVREKLFF. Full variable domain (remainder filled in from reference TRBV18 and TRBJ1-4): NAGVMQNPRHLVRRRGQEARLRCSPMKGHSHVYWYRQLPEEGLKFMVYLQKENIIDESGMPKERFSAEFPKEGPSILRIQQVVRGDSAAYFCASSPGQGVREKLFFGSGTQLSVL.

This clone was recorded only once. The CDR3 is CASSEGLNSYNEQFF. The DNA of the CDR3 is TGTGCCAGCAGTGAAGGACTGAACTCCTACAATGAGCAGTTCTTC. The gene calls are TRBV6-1 and TRBJ2-1; D is undetermined. This CDR3 spans 15 amino acids. Germline V CDR1 and CDR2: MNHNS, SASEGT. Trimming removed 1 base at V and 0 bases at J, with 7 bases between.

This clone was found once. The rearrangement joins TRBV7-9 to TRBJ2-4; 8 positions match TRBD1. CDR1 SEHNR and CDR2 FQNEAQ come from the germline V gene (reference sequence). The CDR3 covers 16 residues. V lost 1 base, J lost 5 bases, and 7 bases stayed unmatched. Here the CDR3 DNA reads TGTGCCAGCAGCTTAGTGGGGACAGGTCCTCAAAACATTCAGTACTTC. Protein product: CASSLVGTGPQNIQYF.

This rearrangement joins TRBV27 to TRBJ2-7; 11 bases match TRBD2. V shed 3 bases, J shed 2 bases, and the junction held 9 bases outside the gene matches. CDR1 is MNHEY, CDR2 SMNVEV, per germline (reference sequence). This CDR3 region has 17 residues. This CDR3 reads CASSLRATSGTTYEQYF. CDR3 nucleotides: TGTGCCAGCAGTTTGCGAGCGACTAGCGGGACTACCTACGAGCAGTACTTC.

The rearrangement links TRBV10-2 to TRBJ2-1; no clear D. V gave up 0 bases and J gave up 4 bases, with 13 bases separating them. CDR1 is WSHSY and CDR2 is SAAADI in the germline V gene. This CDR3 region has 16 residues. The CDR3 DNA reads TGCGCCAGCAGTGAGTCAAACCCCGTCATTTACAATGAGCAGTTCTTC. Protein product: CASSESNPVIYNEQFF.

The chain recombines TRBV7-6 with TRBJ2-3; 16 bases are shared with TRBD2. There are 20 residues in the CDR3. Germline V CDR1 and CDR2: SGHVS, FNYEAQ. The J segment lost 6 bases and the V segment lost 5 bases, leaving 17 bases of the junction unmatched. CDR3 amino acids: CASSLTPGGLAGGPRDTQYF. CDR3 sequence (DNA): TGTGCCAGCAGCCTCACCCCAGGGGGACTAGCGGGAGGGCCTAGGGATACGCAGTATTTT.

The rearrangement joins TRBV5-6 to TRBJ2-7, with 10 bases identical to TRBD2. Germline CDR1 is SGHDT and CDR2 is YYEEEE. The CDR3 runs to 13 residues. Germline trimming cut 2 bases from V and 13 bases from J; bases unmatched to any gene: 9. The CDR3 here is CASSFWLAGGPYF. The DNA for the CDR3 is TGTGCCAGCAGCTTCTGGTTAGCGGGAGGCCCTTACTTC.

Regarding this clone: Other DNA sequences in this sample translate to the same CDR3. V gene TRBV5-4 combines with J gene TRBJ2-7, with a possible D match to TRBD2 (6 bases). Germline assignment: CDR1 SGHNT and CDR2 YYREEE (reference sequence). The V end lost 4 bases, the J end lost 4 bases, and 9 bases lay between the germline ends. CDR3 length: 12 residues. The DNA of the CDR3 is TGTGCCAGCAGCCCGGGGACTTACGAGCAGTACTTC. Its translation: CASSPGTYEQYF.

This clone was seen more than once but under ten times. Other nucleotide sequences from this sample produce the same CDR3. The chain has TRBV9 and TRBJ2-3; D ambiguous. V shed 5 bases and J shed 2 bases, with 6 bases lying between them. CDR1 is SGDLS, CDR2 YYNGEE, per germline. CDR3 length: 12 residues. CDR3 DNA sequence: TGTGCCAGCAGTGGATACACAGATACGCAGTATTTT. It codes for CASSGYTDTQYF.

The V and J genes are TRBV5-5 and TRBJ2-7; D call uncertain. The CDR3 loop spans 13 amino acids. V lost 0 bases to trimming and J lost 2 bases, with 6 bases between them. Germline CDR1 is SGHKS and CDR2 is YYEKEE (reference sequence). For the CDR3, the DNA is TGTGCCAGCAGCTTGGAGGTCACCTACGAGCAGTACTTC. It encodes CASSLEVTYEQYF.